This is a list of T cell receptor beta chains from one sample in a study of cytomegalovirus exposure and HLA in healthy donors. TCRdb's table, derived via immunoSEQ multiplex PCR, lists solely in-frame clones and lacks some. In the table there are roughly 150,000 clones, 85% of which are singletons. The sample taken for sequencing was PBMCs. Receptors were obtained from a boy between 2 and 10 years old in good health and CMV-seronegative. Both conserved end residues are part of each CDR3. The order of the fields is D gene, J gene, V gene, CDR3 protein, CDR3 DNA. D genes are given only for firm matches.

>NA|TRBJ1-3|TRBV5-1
CASSLESGDTIYF
TGCGCCAGCAGCTTGGAGTCCGGGGACACCATATATTTT
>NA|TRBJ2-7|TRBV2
CASSEQVYEQYF
TGTGCCAGCAGTGAACAGGTTTACGAGCAGTACTTC
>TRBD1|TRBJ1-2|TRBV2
CASSEAWDRAAPPYGYTF
TGTGCCAGCAGTGAAGCGTGGGACAGGGCCGCACCACCTTATGGCTACACCTTC
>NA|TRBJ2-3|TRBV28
CASSFRQGTDTQYF
TGTGCCAGCAGTTTCAGGCAGGGAACAGATACGCAGTATTTT
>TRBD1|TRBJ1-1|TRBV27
CASSLSGTGKMNTEAFF
TGTGCCAGCAGTTTATCGGGGACAGGAAAAATGAACACTGAAGCTTTCTTT
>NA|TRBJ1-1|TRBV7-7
CASSLAMPGPEAFF
TGTGCCAGCAGCTTAGCGATGCCAGGGCCTGAAGCTTTCTTT
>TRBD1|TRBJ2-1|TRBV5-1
CASSLGTGSYNEQFF
TGCGCCAGCAGCTTGGGGACAGGTTCCTACAATGAGCAGTTCTTC
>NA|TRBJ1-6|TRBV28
CASSSGAGISPLHF
TGTGCCAGCAGTTCAGGGGCCGGGATATCACCCCTCCACTTT
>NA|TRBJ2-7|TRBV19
CASSLTGVYEQYF
TGTGCCAGTAGTTTAACAGGAGTCTACGAGCAGTACTTC
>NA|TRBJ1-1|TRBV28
CASSFPGVGRTEAFF
TGTGCCAGCAGTTTCCCGGGGGTAGGGCGTACTGAAGCTTTCTTT